This T cell receptor (beta chain) was recovered during a study of tissue T cells after allogeneic stem cell transplantation. Regarding the study as a whole: Which tissue TCRs were alloreactive or antigen-specific was not determined. Some clones might be persisting host cells.

The germline V gene encodes CDR1 SGHND and CDR2 FRSKSL. The CDR3 has 14 amino acids. The ends lost 6 bases at V and 0 bases at J; junction bases unmatched: 5. Some clones are missing from TCRdb's copy, which holds only in-frame ones; the method was immunoSEQ multiplex PCR. Of 4,000 to 6,000 clones listed, around a third are singletons. This clone was counted between two and nine times. No antigen is known for it. Germline and genes: mouse. The CDR3 end is not reached by the read, which stops 1 residue before it; the germline J gene fills it in. Indicated time point: mouse harvest day 14 after allogeneic transplant. Tail vein injection delivered 10^7 T-cell-depleted bone marrow cells and 10^6 splenic CD5+ T cells.

The chain uses TRBV15 and TRBJ2-7, with 7 positions matching TRBD2. The clonotype was recovered from a female BALB/c mouse given C57BL/6 T cells with graft-versus-host disease after an allogeneic hematopoietic cell transplant. The specimen was skin. CDR3 loop: CASSPGGSSYEQYF. CDR3 bases read: TGTGCCAGCAGCCCTGGGGGTAGCTCCTATGAACAGTAC.